Listed here are 26 T cell receptor beta chains from one sample, sequenced in a study of CD8 T cells in ankylosing spondylitis. Study-wide findings and caveats: A TCR beta motif of roughly 8 highly homologous variants appeared characteristic of ankylosing spondylitis blood.

In TCRdb, the 5' RACE reads were re-called with MiXCR into one record per CDR3 protein. The sample shows some 840,000 distinct CDR3 sequences, over 9.5% of them seen only once. Their specific antigens are unknown. Material: blood, either unsorted or a sorted T cell fraction (not recorded which). These receptor sequences come from a male donor with ankylosing spondylitis.

This clonotype has only a few counts. The V gene is TRBV4-1, the J gene TRBJ1-5, with TRBD1 matching over 9 bases. This CDR3 has 15 amino acids. Germline lookup yields CDR1 MGHRA and CDR2 YSYEKL. V gave up 0 bases and J gave up 6 bases; unmatched junction bases: 3. CDR3 amino acids: CASSQELDRGQPQHF. CDR3 in DNA: TGCGCCAGCAGCCAAGAACTGGACAGGGGTCAGCCCCAGCATTTT.

The rearrangement joins TRBV5-6 to TRBJ2-5; D remains unclear. The CDR3 has 13 amino acids. V lost 0 bases to trimming and J lost 7 bases, with 10 bases between them. Per the germline V gene, CDR1 is SGHDT and CDR2 is YYEEEE. The CDR3 DNA sequence: TGTGCCAGCAGCTTGGTCCAGACAACGACCCAGTACTTC. It specifies CASSLVQTTTQYF.

The chain carries TRBV29-1 and TRBJ1-4; no clear D. V shed 3 bases and J shed 0 bases, with 8 bases lying between them. The CDR3 sequence is 14 residues long. Germline CDR1 SQVTM, CDR2 ANQGSEA. Here the CDR3 reads CSVEIFATNEKLFF. For the CDR3, the DNA is TGCAGCGTTGAGATCTTTGCAACTAATGAAAAACTGTTTTTT.

The chain recombines TRBV7-9 with TRBJ1-6; D is perhaps TRBD1 (5 bases). CDR1 and CDR2 from the germline V gene are SEHNR and FQNEAQ (reference sequence). The CDR3 extends over 17 amino acids. Deletions cut 0 bases from V and 0 bases from J, with 9 bases between. DNA for the CDR3: TGTGCCAGCAGCTTAGCGTCAGGGAGCTCCTATAATTCACCCCTCCACTTT. It yields the protein CASSLASGSSYNSPLHF.

The chain couples TRBV29-1 to TRBJ2-1; 9 bases align to TRBD2. The CDR3 has 15 amino acids. Germline CDR1 reads SQVTM; CDR2 reads ANQGSEA. The trim removed 4 bases at V and 4 bases at J, leaving 8 bases unmatched. The DNA for the CDR3 is TGCAGCGTTGCCGGACTAGCGAGGGAGTACAATGAGCAGTTCTTC. It specifies CSVAGLAREYNEQFF.

This clonotype was recorded a few times. The chain couples TRBV18 to TRBJ1-6; the D gene is possibly TRBD1 (5 bases). With 6 bases removed from V and 0 bases from J, the gap between germline ends came to 15 bases. The length of the CDR3 is 17 residues. Germline values: CDR1 KGHSH, CDR2 LQKENI. CDR3 sequence: CASSPVGVSSYNSPLHF. CDR3 nucleotides: TGTGCCAGCTCCCCAGTAGGGGTCAGCTCCTATAATTCACCCCTCCACTTT.

This clonotype was found a few times. This chain connects TRBV12-3 or TRBV12-4 to TRBJ2-7; D tentatively fits TRBD1 or TRBD2 (5 bases each). V lost 7 bases and J lost 6, with 19 bases in between. CDR3 length: 14 residues. CDR3 region: CASTLRDVSSEQYF. The CDR3 DNA is TGTGCCAGCACCCTCCGGGACGTTTCGTCCGAGCAGTACTTC.

V usage is TRBV28 and J usage is TRBJ2-7; 13 positions agree with TRBD2. The CDR3 spans 13 residues. Germline CDR1 reads MDHEN; CDR2 reads SYDVKM. The J segment lost 3 bases and the V segment lost 10 bases, leaving 3 bases of the junction unmatched. This chain's CDR3 is CAIRTSGSYEQYF. The DNA of the CDR3 is TGTGCCATCCGGACTAGCGGGAGCTACGAGCAGTACTTC.

This clonotype was counted between two and nine times. The chain employs TRBV4-1 and TRBJ2-2; D may be TRBD2 (5 bases). This CDR3 has 16 residues. Trimming cost V 0 bases and J 6 bases, with 14 bases left between them. Germline V lookup: CDR1 MGHRA, CDR2 YSYEKL. The CDR3 sequence: CASSQDLRVLAGELFF. Written as DNA, the CDR3 is TGCGCCAGCAGCCAAGATCTGCGGGTTTTAGCCGGGGAGCTGTTTTTT.

This clonotype was seen only a few times. The rearrangement uses TRBV7-2 and TRBJ2-5; D possibly corresponds to TRBD1 (5 bases). CDR3 length: 16 residues. Germline V CDR1 and CDR2: SGHTA, FQGNSA. V gave up 4 bases and J gave up 5 bases, with 20 bases separating them. CDR3: CASSSGLGGARETQYF. CDR3 nucleotide sequence: TGTGCCAGCAGCTCAGGGTTGGGTGGAGCTCGGGAGACCCAGTACTTC.

This clonotype was seen only a few times. This chain uses TRBV6-1 with TRBJ2-7, with 10 bases fitting TRBD1. The CDR3 extends over 14 amino acids. Per germline, CDR1 MNHNS and CDR2 SASEGT. V shed 7 bases and J 6 bases; nucleotides not matched to a gene: 9. CDR3 coding DNA: TGTGCCAGCACCCAACGGACAGGGGGAGTCGAGCAGTACTTC. This sequence encodes CASTQRTGGVEQYF.

This chain joins TRBV7-9 and TRBJ2-1, with TRBD1 matching 8 bases. The CDR3 sequence is 16 residues long. Germline values: CDR1 SEHNR, CDR2 FQNEAQ (reference sequence). Losses at the gene ends were 1 base for V and 3 bases for J; bases not matched to a gene: 5. The CDR3 region is CASSLETGQGYNEQFF. CDR3 sequence (DNA): TGTGCCAGCAGCTTAGAGACAGGACAGGGCTACAATGAGCAGTTCTTC.

This clonotype was counted between two and nine times. The V gene is TRBV4-3, the J gene TRBJ1-4; D ambiguous. The CDR3 length is 15 residues. V was clipped by 0 bases and J by 5 bases, with 10 bases between them. The V gene's germline CDR1 is LGHNA and CDR2 YSLEER. The CDR3 is CASSQEAWGNEKLFF. The CDR3 coding sequence is TGCGCCAGCAGCCAAGAAGCTTGGGGAAATGAAAAACTGTTTTTT.

V usage is TRBV15 and J usage is TRBJ2-7, with a weak D call TRBD2 (6 bases). CDR1 and CDR2 from the germline V gene are LNHNV and YYDKDF (reference sequence). Trimming cost V 3 bases and J 5 bases, with 14 bases left between them. The CDR3 is made up of 14 amino acids. CDR3 sequence reads: CATSSEVAGNEQYF. In nucleotides, the CDR3 is TGTGCCACCAGCAGCGAGGTCGCGGGGAACGAGCAGTACTTC.

The rearrangement joins TRBV5-1 to TRBJ1-2; D is ambiguous. This CDR3 is 14 amino acids long. V was pared by 0 bases and J by 3 bases, with 9 bases between. The V gene's germline CDR1 is SGHRS and CDR2 YFSETQ. In DNA form, the CDR3 reads TGCGCCAGCAGCTTGGAAGTCACCTACTATGGCTACACCTTC. Its translation is CASSLEVTYYGYTF.

The table lists this clonotype with many counts. This chain joins TRBV4-3 and TRBJ2-3; D is perhaps TRBD1 (8 bases). The CDR3 is 17 amino acids. Trimming took 3 bases from V and 0 from J, leaving 16 bases between them. Germline CDR1 reads LGHNA; CDR2 reads YSLEER. CDR3 DNA: TGCGCCAGCAGCCACCGAACAGGGGGAGGGAGCACAGATACGCAGTATTTT. This codes for CASSHRTGGGSTDTQYF.

The chain recombines TRBV4-2 with TRBJ2-3; tentatively, D is TRBD2 (5 bases). The CDR3 sequence is 12 residues long. Per germline, CDR1 LGHNA and CDR2 YNFKEQ. The V and J ends lost 4 bases and 10 bases respectively, with 12 bases between them. In DNA, the CDR3 is TGTGCCAGCAGCCCCGGGGTATTCGCGCAGTATTTT. Translated, it gives CASSPGVFAQYF.

This clonotype was counted between two and nine times. This chain joins TRBV5-1 and TRBJ2-7; D gene unclear. CDR1 is SGHRS and CDR2 is YFSETQ in the germline V gene. The V gene lost 0 bases and the J gene lost 2 bases, with 9 bases spanning the gap. The CDR3 has 14 residues. CDR3 coding DNA: TGCGCCAGCAGCTTGGTTGGAATAACCTACGAGCAGTACTTC. It yields the protein CASSLVGITYEQYF. Combining the CDR3 with reference TRBV5-1 and TRBJ2-7 gives the whole variable domain KAGVTQTPRYLIKTRGQQVTLSCSPISGHRSVSWYQQTPGQGLQFLFEYFSETQRNKGNFPGRFSGRQFSNSRSEMNVSTLELGDSALYLCASSLVGITYEQYFGPGTRLTVT.

The table lists this clonotype with a few counts. The chain is built from TRBV20-1 and TRBJ1-4, with a weak D call TRBD1 (5 bases). From germline, CDR1 is DFQATT and CDR2 SNEGSKA (reference sequence). V was pared by 2 bases and J by 8 bases, with 15 bases between. There are 14 residues in the CDR3. In DNA form, the CDR3 reads TGCAGTGCTAGACTCATTCGGGGCTTCGAAAAACTGTTTTTT. It translates to CSARLIRGFEKLFF.

This clonotype was seen at least ten times. The gene calls are TRBV20-1 and TRBJ2-7; a weak D match, TRBD2 (6 bases). V was cut by 0 bases and J by 8 bases, with 17 bases left in between. Germline lookup yields CDR1 DFQATT and CDR2 SNEGSKA (reference sequence). This CDR3 contains 14 residues. The CDR3 here is CSARDGGDPVKQYF. The CDR3 DNA is TGCAGTGCTAGAGATGGCGGGGACCCCGTAAAGCAGTACTTC.

This chain uses TRBV20-1 with TRBJ2-1, with 13 positions matching TRBD2. The germline V gene has CDR1 DFQATT and CDR2 SNEGSKA (reference sequence). This CDR3 has 16 residues. Germline trimming cut 0 bases from V and 4 bases from J; bases unmatched to any gene: 3. Here the CDR3 reads CSARDPTSGGYNEQFF. CDR3 DNA sequence: TGCAGTGCTAGAGACCCGACTAGCGGGGGGTACAATGAGCAGTTCTTC.

This clonotype has at least ten counts. The rearrangement joins TRBV12-3 or TRBV12-4 to TRBJ1-3; perhaps TRBD1 as D (5 bases). This CDR3 has 14 amino acids. Trimming removed 6 bases at V and 4 bases at J, with 13 bases between. DNA for the CDR3: TGTGCCAGCAGACCTCAGGGTTACGGAAACACCATATATTTT. Amino acid sequence: CASRPQGYGNTIYF.

In its sample, this clonotype was seen many times. The chain links TRBV29-1 to TRBJ1-2; D gene unclear. The germline V gene encodes CDR1 SQVTM and CDR2 ANQGSEA. Trimming removed 1 base at V and 4 bases at J, with 10 bases between. The CDR3 runs to 13 residues. CDR3 nucleotides: TGCAGCGTTGAAGGGCATCCCTCCTATGGCTACACCTTC. Its protein product is CSVEGHPSYGYTF. The whole variable domain, filled in from reference TRBV29-1 and TRBJ1-2, reads SAVISQKPSRDICQRGTSLTIQCQVDSQVTMMFWYRQQPGQSLTLIATANQGSEATYESGFVIDKFPISRPNLTFSTLTVSNMSPEDSSIYLCSVEGHPSYGYTFGSGTRLTVV.

This clonotype showed up just a few times. J is TRBJ2-3 and V is TRBV29-1; D perhaps matches TRBD1 (6 bases). Germline lookup yields CDR1 SQVTM and CDR2 ANQGSEA. V shed 4 bases and J shed 7 bases, with 15 bases lying between them. The length of the CDR3 is 13 residues. CDR3 in DNA: TGCAGCGTTGTATCACAGGGTTTGAATACGCAGTATTTT. Its translation is CSVVSQGLNTQYF.

The genes are TRBV20-1 and TRBJ2-7; 8 nucleotides line up with TRBD1. Germline V CDR1 and CDR2: DFQATT, SNEGSKA (reference sequence). Trimming took 0 bases from V and 3 from J; bases not matched to a gene: 7. This CDR3 region has 15 residues. CDR3 nucleotides: TGCAGTGCTAGAGATCCGAACAGGGGGTACTACGAGCAGTACTTC. Amino acid sequence: CSARDPNRGYYEQYF.

The rearrangement links TRBV4-3 to TRBJ2-3, with 8 bases identical to TRBD2. This CDR3 comprises 18 residues. After removal of 1 base from V and 2 bases from J, the junction contained 11 bases not matched to a gene. Germline loops: CDR1 LGHNA, CDR2 YSLEER. The CDR3, as DNA: TGCGCCAGCAGCCAAGTTGTACTAGCGGCCCCCCTCACAGATACGCAGTATTTT. This codes for CASSQVVLAAPLTDTQYF.